This T cell receptor beta chain was sequenced during a study of memory CD4+ T cells and cytomegalovirus serostatus (dated by TCRdb to the late 2010s). With regard to the full study: The cohort comprised 35 or so healthy Belgian adults, 9 CMV seropositive and about 24 CMV seronegative. To replicate a published TCR-based CMV serostatus classifier, the study sequenced CD4+ memory TCRbeta repertoires from a Belgian cohort whose cytomegalovirus serostatus was known. Results the study describes overall, beyond this receptor: The original-framework classifier achieved a median bootstrapped AUC of about 0.94 with a 95% CI of 0.76-1.00 on the Belgian cohort. The results were interpreted as suggesting that the CMV-associated TCR signature is mostly present in the CD4+ memory repertoire. Unlike the original study, which covered naive and memory CD4+ and CD8+ populations, the Belgian study sequenced only CD4+CD45RO+ memory cells. Among the approximately 160 previously reported CMV-associated TCRbeta sequences, roughly 68 showed up in the CD4+ memory repertoires, with each one found in between one and five individuals. For CMV serostatus prediction, a median bootstrapped AUC of roughly 0.94 was reached with the original framework, and a median bootstrapped AUC of roughly 0.89 was reached with a US-trained random forest.

As to this clone: It has no known antigen specificity. No clone much larger than this one lies a single base away; base qualities are absent.

Single viable CD3+CD4+CD8-CD45RO+ cells were sorted as memory CD4+ T cells on a FACSAria II. CMV serostatus was determined with a Roche Elecsys assay detecting serum IgG against CMV pp150, pp28, p38 and p52. Following thawing, total CD4+ T cells were enriched through positive selection using CD4 magnetic microbeads. The samples came from a different study that was designed specifically to examine the CD4+ T cell memory repertoire. Peripheral blood mononuclear cells were isolated and cryopreserved following standard operating procedures; serum was stored at -80 °C. CD3-PerCP (BW264/56), CD4-APC (RPA-T4), CD45RO-PE (UCHT1) and CD8-Pacific Orange (3B5) antibodies were used for staining, and non-viable cells were excluded with Sytox blue. The Quick-DNA Microprep Kit was used to extract genomic DNA from the sorted cells. Amplification of TCRbeta DNA was done with the immunoSEQ hsTCRbeta kit, following the protocol from the manufacturer. TCRbeta libraries were sequenced on an Illumina MiSeq instrument. The study's own analysis went as follows. After out-of-frame sequences were removed, some 2.1 million distinct TCRbeta sequences remained, averaging around 61,000 per individual. Each individual was scored according to the count of around 160 previously reported CMV-associated TCRbeta sequences and the total productive distinct TCRbeta count. A beta-binomial model was reimplemented in Python, and scikit-learn random forests with default parameters were trained on data from the US cohort. Classifier performance on the Belgian cohort was summarized as median AUC with percentile confidence intervals over 10,000 bootstrap iterations. Entries here come from immuneACCESS through TCRdb and include only in-frame sequences with V and J called. Some clones fail to appear in such tables; in the studies checked, an unresolved V gene covers under half of the shortfall, and the cause of the remainder is unknown. V and J calls and clone size come straight from that table; D and trimming were deduced from the DNA. For this sample there are over 60,000 clones; 60% to 80% appear just once. The ten largest clones capture around 0.81% of the sample.

This receptor was taken from an adult in good health and CMV-seronegative. Input material: memory CD4+ T cells from blood.

The DNA sequence is TGTGCCAGCAGTGAAGGGGGCGGGAAGTACGAGCAGTACTTC. It specifies CASSEGGGKYEQYF. The V gene is TRBV6-1 and the J gene is TRBJ2-7; tentative D gene TRBD2, with 6 bases matching. Per the germline V gene, MNHNS is the CDR1 and SASEGT is the CDR2. Spanning cysteine to phenylalanine, the CDR3 consists of 14 amino acids. Only CDR3 DNA is held: 42 bases, read in frame from base 1. Trimming removed 1 base from V and 4 bases from J, leaving 11 bases between the germline ends.